This record covers a single TCR beta chain. V lost 4 bases and J lost 0, with 10 bases in between. CDR1 and CDR2 (germline): SGHDN, FVKESK. The CDR3 has 14 amino acids. In the original workflow: Estimates of nucleated cell counts were drawn from the amplification of reference gene primers. Libraries were prepared by immunoSEQ multiplex PCR; TCRdb keeps only in-frame clonotypes and omits some of them. V, J and clone size are taken as reported in that table, and D and trimming were inferred from the DNA itself. Among about 140,000 clones, about 86% were seen once, and the ten largest hold about 8%. The data originate from a study of blood T cell repertoires in COVID-19. Study in general: Samples of COVID-19 (acute and convalescent) were obtained from the United States, Italy and Spain. PBMCs, B-cell-depleted T cells, or T cells provided the cDNA or gDNA that made up the material.

The sequenced sample consisted of peripheral blood. The origin of this receptor is a human donor in a cohort sampled during active COVID-19. This chain connects TRBV14 to TRBJ2-7, with D possibly matching TRBD1 (5 bases). The CDR3 is CASSRAGNSYEQYF. The CDR3 nucleotides are TGTGCCAGCAGCCGGGCAGGGAACTCCTACGAGCAGTACTTC.